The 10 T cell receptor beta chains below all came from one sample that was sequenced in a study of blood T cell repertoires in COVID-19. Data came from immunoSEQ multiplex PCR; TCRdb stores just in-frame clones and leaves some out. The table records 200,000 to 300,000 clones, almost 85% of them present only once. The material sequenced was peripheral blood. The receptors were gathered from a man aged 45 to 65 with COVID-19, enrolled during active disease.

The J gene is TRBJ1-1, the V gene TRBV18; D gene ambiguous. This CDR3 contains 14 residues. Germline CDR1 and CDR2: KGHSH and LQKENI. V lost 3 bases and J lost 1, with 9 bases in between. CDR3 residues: CASSPAIENTEAFF. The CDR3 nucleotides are TGTGCCAGCTCACCCGCAATAGAGAACACTGAAGCTTTCTTT.

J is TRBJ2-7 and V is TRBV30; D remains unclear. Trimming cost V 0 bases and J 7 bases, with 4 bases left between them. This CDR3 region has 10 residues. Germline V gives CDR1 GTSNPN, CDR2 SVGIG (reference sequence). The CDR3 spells CAWSVQEQYF. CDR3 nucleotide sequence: TGTGCCTGGAGTGTACAAGAGCAGTACTTC.

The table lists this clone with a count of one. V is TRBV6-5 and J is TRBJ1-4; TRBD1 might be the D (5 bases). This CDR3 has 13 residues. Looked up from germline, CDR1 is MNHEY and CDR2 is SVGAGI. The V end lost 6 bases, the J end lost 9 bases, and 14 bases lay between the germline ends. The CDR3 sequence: CASSPGTEQKLFF. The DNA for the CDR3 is TGTGCCAGCAGCCCCGGGACTGAGCAAAAACTGTTTTTT.

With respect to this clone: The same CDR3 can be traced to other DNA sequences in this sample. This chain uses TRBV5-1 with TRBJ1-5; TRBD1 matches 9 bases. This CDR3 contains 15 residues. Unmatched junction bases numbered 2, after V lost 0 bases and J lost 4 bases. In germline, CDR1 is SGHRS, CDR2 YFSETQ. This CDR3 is CASSLGGTGNQPQHF. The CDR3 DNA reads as TGCGCCAGCAGCTTGGGGGGGACAGGGAATCAGCCCCAGCATTTT.

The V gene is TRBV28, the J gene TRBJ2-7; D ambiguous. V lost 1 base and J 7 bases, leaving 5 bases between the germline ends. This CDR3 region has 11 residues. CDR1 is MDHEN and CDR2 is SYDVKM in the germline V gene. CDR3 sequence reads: CASSLFSEQYF. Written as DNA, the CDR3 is TGTGCCAGCAGTTTATTTTCGGAGCAGTACTTC.

CDR3 residues: CASSLTQGRNSPLHF. The CDR3 bases are TGTGCCAGCAGCTTGACACAGGGGCGTAATTCACCCCTCCACTTT. The rearrangement links TRBV13 to TRBJ1-6; 7 bases match TRBD1. V was pared by 3 bases and J by 6 bases, with 5 bases of the junction left unmatched. The CDR3 sequence is 15 residues long. CDR1 and CDR2 from the germline V gene are PRHDT and FYEKMQ (reference sequence).

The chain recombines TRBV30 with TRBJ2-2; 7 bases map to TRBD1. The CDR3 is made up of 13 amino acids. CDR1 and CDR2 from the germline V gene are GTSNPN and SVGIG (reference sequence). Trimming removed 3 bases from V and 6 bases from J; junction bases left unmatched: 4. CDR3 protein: CAWSLTGAGELFF. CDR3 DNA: TGTGCCTGGAGCCTCACAGGGGCCGGGGAGCTGTTTTTT.

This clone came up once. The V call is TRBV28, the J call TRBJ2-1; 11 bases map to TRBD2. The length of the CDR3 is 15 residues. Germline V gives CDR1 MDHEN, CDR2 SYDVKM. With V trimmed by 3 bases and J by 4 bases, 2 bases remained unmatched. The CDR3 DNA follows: TGTGCCAGCAGTTTTAGCGGGGGGGCTTACAATGAGCAGTTCTTC. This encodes CASSFSGGAYNEQFF.

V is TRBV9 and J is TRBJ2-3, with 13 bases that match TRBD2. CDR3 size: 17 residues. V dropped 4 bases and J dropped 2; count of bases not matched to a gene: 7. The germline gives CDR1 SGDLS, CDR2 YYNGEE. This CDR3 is CASSSRTSGGLTDTQYF. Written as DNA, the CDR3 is TGTGCCAGCAGCTCTAGGACTAGCGGGGGCCTCACAGATACGCAGTATTTT.

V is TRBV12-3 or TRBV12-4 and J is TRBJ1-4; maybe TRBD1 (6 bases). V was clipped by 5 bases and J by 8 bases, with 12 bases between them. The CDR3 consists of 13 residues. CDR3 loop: CASSLGHPEKLFF. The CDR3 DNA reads TGTGCCAGCAGTCTGGGACATCCAGAAAAACTGTTTTTT.